Listed below are T cell receptor beta chains from one sample, sequenced in a study of shared clonotypes between healthy human individuals. Generated by immunoSEQ multiplex PCR, the TCRdb table keeps only in-frame clones and is missing some. The sample has 2 million or so clones; less than 95% are singletons. Sequenced: naive CD8+ T cells sorted from blood. Receptors originate from a man between 18 and 35 years old in good health. Each CDR3 is given with its conserved first and last residue. D genes are given only for firm matches. Rows may omit the clone size; those that give it use once, few, many or a size class.

V gene	J gene	clone size	D gene	CDR3 protein	CDR3 DNA
TRBV6-1	TRBJ1-5	NA	NA	CASSEGLPHF	TGTGCCAGCAGTGAGGGCCTACCGCATTTT
TRBV7-9	TRBJ1-4	NA	NA	CASNGKGGKDAEKLFF	TGTGCCAGCAATGGAAAGGGGGGTAAGGATGCTGAAAAACTGTTTTTT
TRBV5-4	TRBJ2-5	once	NA	CASTHSRPPYQETQYF	TGTGCCAGCACCCACTCACGTCCCCCGTACCAAGAGACCCAGTACTTC
TRBV27	TRBJ2-7	NA	NA	CASSPLGSYEQYF	TGTGCCAGCAGTCCCTTGGGTTCCTACGAGCAGTACTTC
TRBV6-5	TRBJ1-6	NA	NA	CASSELDGYNSPLHF	TGTGCCAGCAGCGAATTGGACGGCTATAATTCACCCCTCCACTTT
TRBV29-1	TRBJ2-7	NA	NA	CSVEGQGPPGEQYF	TGCAGCGTGGAGGGGCAGGGACCACCGGGCGAGCAGTACTTC
TRBV5-6	TRBJ1-4	NA	NA	CASSSDGRINEKLFF	TGTGCCAGCAGCTCGGACGGGAGAATTAATGAAAAACTGTTTTTT
TRBV27	TRBJ1-6	NA	NA	CASSPTQVGDSPLHF	TGTGCCAGCAGTCCCACCCAGGTCGGGGATTCACCCCTCCACTTT
TRBV4-1	TRBJ2-3	NA	TRBD2	CASSLRGISGGYTQYF	TGCGCCAGCAGCCTCCGCGGTATTAGCGGGGGTTATACGCAGTATTTT
TRBV6-1	TRBJ2-1	NA	NA	CASSDPGNEQFF	TGTGCCAGCAGTGATCCAGGAAATGAGCAGTTCTTC
TRBV27	TRBJ2-7	NA	TRBD2	CASSWGAGGTYEQYF	TGTGCCAGCAGTTGGGGAGCGGGGGGCACTTACGAGCAGTACTTC
TRBV10-2	TRBJ2-7	few	TRBD2	CASSETSGAYEQYF	TGCGCCAGCAGTGAGACTAGCGGGGCTTACGAGCAGTACTTC
TRBV9	TRBJ1-4	NA	NA	CASSVLGGTNEKLFF	TGTGCCAGCAGCGTTCTCGGGGGAACTAATGAAAAACTGTTTTTT
TRBV9	TRBJ2-1	NA	TRBD2	CASSVGRAGGNYNEQFF	TGTGCCAGCAGCGTAGGAAGGGCGGGAGGGAACTACAATGAGCAGTTCTTC
TRBV7-2	TRBJ2-2	NA	NA	CASSLKAPLGYTGELFF	TGTGCCAGCAGCTTAAAGGCCCCGTTGGGATACACCGGGGAGCTGTTTTTT
TRBV6-5	TRBJ2-3	NA	NA	CASSYSGRGSTDTQYF	TGTGCCAGCAGTTACTCGGGCCGGGGAAGCACAGATACGCAGTATTTT
TRBV11-2	TRBJ1-4	NA	TRBD1	CASSLGGPGQSGKLFF	TGTGCCAGCAGCTTAGGAGGCCCGGGACAGTCTGGAAAACTGTTTTTT
TRBV21-1	TRBJ2-4	NA	NA	CASRITSGLAKNIQYF	TGTGCCAGCAGGATAACTAGCGGACTAGCCAAAAACATTCAGTACTTC
TRBV19	TRBJ1-1	NA	NA	CASSILPGAEAFF	TGTGCCAGTAGTATACTCCCCGGAGCTGAAGCTTTCTTT
TRBV6-5	TRBJ2-1	NA	TRBD2	CASSYLGGSHNEQFF	TGTGCCAGCAGTTACTTGGGCGGGAGCCACAATGAGCAGTTCTTC
TRBV6-1	TRBJ1-2	NA	NA	CASSRGYTF	TGTGCCAGCAGCCGTGGTTACACCTTC
TRBV18	TRBJ2-2	NA	NA	CASSPRWGDSVDTGELFF	TGTGCCAGCTCACCAAGGTGGGGGGACAGTGTCGACACCGGGGAGCTGTTTTTT
TRBV29-1	TRBJ2-1	NA	NA	CSVLQQTSYNEQFF	TGCAGCGTCCTCCAGCAGACATCCTACAATGAGCAGTTCTTC
TRBV14	TRBJ2-7	NA	NA	CASSQGPTGYEQYF	TGTGCCAGCAGCCAAGGGCCGACAGGTTACGAGCAGTACTTC
TRBV7-6	TRBJ2-7	once	TRBD2	CASSLLPQAGDEQYF	TGTGCCAGCAGCCTCCTCCCCCAAGCGGGAGACGAGCAGTACTTC
TRBV4-1	TRBJ2-7	NA	NA	CASSQATLYEQYF	TGCGCCAGCAGCCAAGCGACACTTTACGAGCAGTACTTC
TRBV19	TRBJ2-3	NA	NA	CASRPQGSGTDTQYF	TGTGCCAGTAGACCGCAGGGGTCCGGTACAGATACGCAGTATTTT
TRBV12-5	TRBJ2-3	NA	TRBD2	CASGLLREIPDTQYF	TGTGCTAGTGGTTTATTGCGGGAGATACCAGATACGCAGTATTTT
TRBV2	TRBJ2-4	NA	NA	CASSEWGNLAKNIQYF	TGTGCCAGCAGTGAATGGGGCAATCTAGCCAAAAACATTCAGTACTTC
TRBV7-2	TRBJ2-4	NA	TRBD2	CASSLEASGSAKNIQYF	TGTGCCAGCAGCTTAGAGGCTAGCGGGTCAGCCAAAAACATTCAGTACTTC
TRBV6-5	TRBJ2-7	NA	NA	CASSYSKGWVSYEQYF	TGTGCCAGCAGTTACTCGAAGGGGTGGGTTTCCTACGAGCAGTACTTC
TRBV11-1	TRBJ2-5	NA	TRBD2	CASVRSTGGEETQYF	TGTGCCAGCGTACGGTCGACGGGGGGAGAAGAGACCCAGTACTTC
TRBV2	TRBJ2-1	NA	NA	CASPGGGNEQFF	TGTGCCAGCCCGGGTGGTGGGAACGAGCAGTTCTTC
TRBV28	TRBJ2-7	once	NA	CASSQTVGLGFYEQYF	TGTGCCAGCAGTCAGACGGTAGGGCTGGGATTCTACGAGCAGTACTTC
TRBV2	TRBJ2-7	NA	NA	CASSVGASRFSYEQYF	TGTGCCAGCAGTGTAGGGGCGAGTAGGTTCTCCTACGAGCAGTACTTC
TRBV28	TRBJ2-2	once	NA	CASSEPIRRNTGELFF	TGTGCCAGCAGTGAACCTATTCGGAGGAACACCGGGGAGCTGTTTTTT
TRBV11-3	TRBJ2-7	NA	NA	CASSPRNSYEQYF	TGTGCCAGCAGCCCCCGCAACTCCTACGAGCAGTACTTC
TRBV27	TRBJ1-5	NA	NA	CASSLGRYQPQHF	TGTGCCAGCAGTTTGGGGAGATATCAGCCCCAGCATTTT
TRBV27	TRBJ2-7	once	TRBD2	CASRTSSGSLYEQYF	TGTGCCAGCAGGACTTCTAGCGGGAGCCTCTACGAGCAGTACTTC